Below are 21 T cell receptor beta chains sequenced from a single sample in a study of T cells expressing NK-cell markers (dated by TCRdb to the early 2020s). Library method: 5' RACE. TCRdb lists the instrument as Illumina HiSeq 2000. TCRdb reprocessed the reads, so every CDR3 protein sequence counts as one entry and DNA is not shown. The table of this sample itemizes over 150,000 distinct CDR3 sequences. Of the sample, around 37% falls within the top ten clones. The sample comprised blood T cells: a sorted CD56 or NKG2C T cell subset, CD4+ or CD8+ T cells, or bulk PBMC T cells (not recorded which). All receptors derive from a woman in her forties or fifties in good health. Donor details come from another sample of the same person, matched by shared clones.

The CDR3 is CASTTGVLDYTF. J is TRBJ1-2 and V is TRBV12-3 or TRBV12-4; TCRdb's assignment of TRBD1 cannot be checked, as there is no DNA. This CDR3 has 12 residues.

The V gene is TRBV6-5, the J gene TRBJ2-1; checking the TCRdb D call of TRBD1 is not possible without DNA. From germline, CDR1 is MNHEY and CDR2 SVGAGI. This CDR3 is 13 amino acids long. CDR3 in amino acids: CASSPGQGDEQFF.

This chain links TRBV27 with TRBJ2-7; the TCRdb D gene call, TRBD1, has no DNA to confirm it. The CDR3 contains 15 residues. Germline V gene data show CDR1 as MNHEY and CDR2 as SMNVEV (reference sequence). The CDR3 protein is CASSPQGERRDEQYF.

The rearrangement joins TRBV2 to TRBJ1-1; the D call from TCRdb, TRBD1, cannot be confirmed without DNA. The V gene's germline CDR1 is SNHLY and CDR2 FYNNEI. This CDR3 spans 14 amino acids. CDR3 protein: CAILQGAGNTEAFF.

The chain is built from TRBV5-5 and TRBJ2-3; without DNA, the TCRdb call of TRBD1 cannot be checked. The CDR3 extends over 14 amino acids. Germline V gene sequence: CDR1 SGHKS, CDR2 YYEKEE (reference sequence). This CDR3 reads CASSPPDGTDTQYF.

The chain combines TRBV7-2 with TRBJ2-5; absent DNA, TCRdb's TRBD1 call cannot be checked. Per the germline V gene, CDR1 is SGHTA and CDR2 is FQGNSA. This CDR3 has 14 residues. CDR3 protein: CASSLSGSEETQYF.

This rearrangement joins TRBV27 to TRBJ1-2. The germline gives CDR1 MNHEY, CDR2 SMNVEV (reference sequence). The CDR3 loop spans 14 amino acids. CDR3 sequence: CASSSVTGWDGYTF.

The chain combines TRBV10-3 with TRBJ2-2. Germline CDR1 and CDR2: ENHRY and SYGVKD. The CDR3 runs 12 residues. CDR3 in amino acids: CAIRYITGELFF.

The CDR3 spells CASSPGGSGRAEQFF. The chain is built from TRBV6-5 and TRBJ2-1; TCRdb calls TRBD2, which cannot be checked without DNA. Germline CDR1 MNHEY, CDR2 SVGAGI. This CDR3 is 15 amino acids long.

The chain uses TRBV27 and TRBJ1-4; the D gene TCRdb calls, TRBD1, cannot be checked with no DNA. The CDR3 loop spans 15 amino acids. CDR1 MNHEY and CDR2 SMNVEV come from the germline V gene (reference sequence). CDR3 region: CASSFTGPQDEKLFF.

This rearrangement joins TRBV27 to TRBJ2-3. This CDR3 has 13 residues. Germline V lookup: CDR1 MNHEY, CDR2 SMNVEV (reference sequence). The CDR3 region is CASSLTDTDTQYF.

V is TRBV12-3 or TRBV12-4 and J is TRBJ1-4. This CDR3 has 15 amino acids. CDR3 sequence reads: CASSPAIWGGEKLFF.

The chain links TRBV24-1 to TRBJ2-3; the D call from TCRdb, TRBD2, cannot be confirmed without DNA. This CDR3 contains 18 residues. Germline V CDR1 and CDR2: KGHDR, SFDVKD. The CDR3 protein is CATSDLPDGGPRTDTQYF.

The chain has TRBV11-3 and TRBJ2-2; TCRdb names TRBD2, which stays unverified in the absence of DNA. Germline V gene lookup returns CDR1 SGHNT and CDR2 YENEEA. The CDR3 is made up of 19 amino acids. Here the CDR3 reads CASSSYYASGRINTGELFF.

V usage is TRBV20-1 and J usage is TRBJ2-1; no DNA is available, so the TRBD1 call from TCRdb remains unchecked. This CDR3 comprises 12 residues. The V gene's germline CDR1 is DFQATT and CDR2 SNEGSKA (reference sequence). CDR3 residues: CSAWDRVNEQFF.

V usage is TRBV12-3 or TRBV12-4 and J usage is TRBJ2-1. CDR3 size: 14 residues. CDR3 amino acids: CASSFSHLGNEQFF.

The chain recombines TRBV12-5 with TRBJ2-2; the D call of TRBD1 rests on TCRdb alone, since no DNA is present to check it. Germline V gene lookup returns CDR1 LGHNT and CDR2 FRNRAP. The CDR3 consists of 17 residues. Here the CDR3 reads CASGLVVDRALGGELFF.

The gene calls are TRBV9 and TRBJ1-1; the TRBD1 assignment by TCRdb is unverifiable without DNA. The CDR3 is made up of 15 amino acids. Germline V CDR1 and CDR2: SGDLS, YYNGEE. CDR3 residues: CASSVEAKGDTEAFF.

This chain uses TRBV24-1 with TRBJ2-3; the D gene TCRdb calls, TRBD1, cannot be checked with no DNA. Germline V gives CDR1 KGHDR, CDR2 SFDVKD. This CDR3 is built from 15 residues. CDR3: CATSGSGAAADTQYF.

V is TRBV24-1 and J is TRBJ1-1; TCRdb's D call, TRBD1, is unchecked because there is no DNA. CDR1 KGHDR and CDR2 SFDVKD come from the germline V gene. This CDR3 spans 13 amino acids. CDR3 protein: CATSDWGGTEAFF.

The chain uses TRBV2 and TRBJ1-4; TCRdb outputs TRBD1, but without DNA this stays unchecked. The CDR3 consists of 15 residues. CDR1 is SNHLY, CDR2 FYNNEI, per germline. The CDR3 is CASTTSGGEAEKLFF. The whole variable domain, remainder taken from reference TRBV2 and TRBJ1-4, is EPEVTQTPSHQVTQMGQEVILRCVPISNHLYFYWYRQILGQKVEFLVSFYNNEISEKSEIFDDQFSVERPDGSNFTLKIRSTKLEDSAMYFCASTTSGGEAEKLFFGSGTQLSVL.